These 31 T cell receptor beta chains originate from one sample sequenced in a study of T cells in Graves' hyperthyroidism and ophthalmopathy. RNA transcripts served as the template for amplifying TCR beta CDR3 regions. An initial round of RT-PCR targeting the TCR CDR3 relied on the HTBI primer set. Each CDR3 protein gets one entry after TCRdb re-called the multiplex PCR reads with MiXCR. The table records approximately 720,000 distinct CDR3 sequences, under 20% of them present only once. The sample was blood. The receptors come from a woman in her fifties or sixties with Graves' hyperthyroidism that later progressed to Graves' ophthalmopathy.

The rearrangement uses TRBV6-1 and TRBJ1-2; 9 bases fit TRBD1. Germline V gene data show CDR1 as MNHNS and CDR2 as SASEGT. J gave up 6 bases and V 6 bases, and 8 bases lay outside the gene matches. The CDR3 consists of 14 residues. CDR3 residues: CASRGTGRAHGYTF. The CDR3 nucleotides are TGTGCCAGCAGGGGGACAGGGAGAGCACATGGCTACACCTTC.

This clonotype came up many times. The chain uses TRBV6-1 and TRBJ1-1; D unresolved. This CDR3 region has 11 residues. Per germline, CDR1 MNHNS and CDR2 SASEGT. CDR3 region: CATYRDTEAFF. CDR3 DNA sequence: TGTGCTACTTATCGGGACACTGAAGCTTTCTTT.

The rearrangement uses TRBV6-1 and TRBJ2-5; 10 nucleotides align to TRBD2. This CDR3 contains 19 residues. Per the germline V gene, CDR1 is MNHNS and CDR2 is SASEGT. V trimming: 0 bases; J trimming: 1 base; junction bases outside the gene matches: 11. The CDR3, as DNA: TGTGCCAGCAGTGAAGCGCAAGTAGCGGGGGGCGCGGTCCAAGAGACCCAGTACTTC. Its protein is CASSEAQVAGGAVQETQYF.

This clonotype was seen ten or more times. This chain connects TRBV2 to TRBJ1-1; 10 bases agree with TRBD1. The V gene's germline CDR1 is SNHLY and CDR2 FYNNEI. The V segment lost 4 bases and the J segment 0 bases; nucleotides outside the gene matches: 8. The CDR3 consists of 17 residues. The CDR3 DNA reads as TGTGCCAGCAGTGGGCGGGACAGGGGAAGGATGAACACTGAAGCTTTCTTT. Translated: CASSGRDRGRMNTEAFF.

V and J are TRBV7-2 and TRBJ2-5, with D perhaps given as TRBD1 or TRBD2 (6 bases each). The CDR3 contains 14 residues. With 5 bases removed from V and 5 bases from J, the gap between germline ends came to 15 bases. Germline CDR1 reads SGHTA; CDR2 reads FQGNSA. The CDR3 coding sequence is TGTGCCAGCAGCCCGTCCGGGGGCATGGAGACCCAGTACTTC. Translating it yields CASSPSGGMETQYF.

A few counts support this clonotype. The V gene is TRBV6-1, the J gene TRBJ2-7, with D unresolved. The length of the CDR3 is 15 residues. Trimming took 1 base from V and 7 from J, leaving 17 bases between them. Per germline, CDR1 MNHNS and CDR2 SASEGT. The CDR3 here is CASSEGTIPIGEQYF. CDR3 nucleotides: TGTGCCAGCAGTGAAGGAACCATCCCCATAGGGGAGCAGTACTTC.

There are many counts of this clonotype. The chain combines TRBV20-1 with TRBJ1-1; the D gene is possibly TRBD1 (5 bases). The CDR3 extends over 11 amino acids. Germline V lookup: CDR1 DFQATT, CDR2 SNEGSKA (reference sequence). In nucleotides, the CDR3 is TGCAGCTTAAGCCGCGGGGGAGTCGCTTTCTTT. It is translated as CSLSRGGVAFF.

This clonotype was counted only a few times. The rearrangement links TRBV27 to TRBJ2-7, with D tentatively TRBD2 (5 bases). Germline V gene data show CDR1 as MNHEY and CDR2 as SMNVEV (reference sequence). Between the trimmed V and J ends, which lost 0 bases and 2 bases, there was a span of 14 bases. This CDR3 contains 16 residues. CDR3 bases: TGTGCCAGCAGTTTATCTCGGGAATTAAGCCCCTACGAGCAGTACTTC. Translation: CASSLSRELSPYEQYF.

In its sample, this clonotype was seen many times. The V call is TRBV6-1, the J call TRBJ2-7; D remains unclear. V was shortened by 8 bases and J by 2 bases, with 13 bases between the two germline ends. Germline V gene data show CDR1 as MNHNS and CDR2 as SASEGT. There are 13 residues in the CDR3. The CDR3 loop is CASLNEATYEQYF. CDR3 nucleotides: TGTGCCAGCCTAAATGAGGCCACCTACGAGCAGTACTTC.

This clonotype was seen ten or more times. CDR3 amino acids: CASSRGGGAVEQYF. The CDR3 DNA is TGTGCCAGCAGCAGGGGGGGGGGAGCAGTCGAGCAGTACTTC. The chain recombines TRBV7-2 with TRBJ2-7; D possibly corresponds to TRBD2 (7 bases). The germline CDR1 and CDR2 sequences are SGHTA and FQGNSA. Trimming removed 5 bases from V and 6 bases from J, with 17 bases in between. The CDR3 spans 14 residues.

This clonotype was seen repeatedly, ten times or more. V is TRBV11-2 and J is TRBJ1-1; TRBD1 might be the D (5 bases). Germline assignment: CDR1 SGHAT and CDR2 FQNNGV. V dropped 1 base and J dropped 6 bases, with 12 bases sitting between them. The CDR3 covers 14 residues. DNA of the CDR3: TGTGCCAGCAGCTTAGCCCAGGGAGTACCTGAAGCTTTCTTT. Translation: CASSLAQGVPEAFF.

The chain recombines TRBV19 with TRBJ2-6; possible D gene TRBD2, 6 bases. Trimming stripped 3 bases from V and 2 bases from J, with 11 bases between. Germline CDR1 and CDR2: LNHDA and SQIVND (reference sequence). The CDR3 totals 16 residues. The chain's CDR3 is CASSIPPGAGANVLTF. In nucleotides, the CDR3 is TGTGCCAGTAGTATTCCTCCGGGGGCTGGGGCCAACGTCCTGACTTTC.

This clonotype has only a few counts. The V and J genes are TRBV14 and TRBJ2-1, with D hard to call. The CDR3 covers 15 residues. V was shortened by 0 bases and J by 4 bases, with 10 bases between the two germline ends. Germline-derived CDR1 and CDR2 are SGHDN and FVKESK. CDR3 sequence reads: CASSQELVGYNEQFF. Here the CDR3 DNA reads TGTGCCAGCAGCCAAGAGCTTGTGGGATACAATGAGCAGTTCTTC.

This clonotype was picked up many times. The chain carries TRBV18 and TRBJ2-7, with D perhaps matching TRBD2 (6 bases). In germline, CDR1 is KGHSH, CDR2 LQKENI. Trimming removed 2 bases at V and 6 bases at J, with 14 bases between. The length of the CDR3 is 14 residues. The CDR3 protein is CASSPNRRVGEQYF. The CDR3 DNA reads TGTGCCAGCTCACCAAACAGGAGGGTCGGCGAGCAGTACTTC. Full variable domain (remainder filled in from reference TRBV18 and TRBJ2-7): NAGVMQNPRHLVRRRGQEARLRCSPMKGHSHVYWYRQLPEEGLKFMVYLQKENIIDESGMPKERFSAEFPKEGPSILRIQQVVRGDSAAYFCASSPNRRVGEQYFGPGTRLTVT.

This clonotype was counted many times. This chain joins TRBV18 and TRBJ1-1, with 9 bases that match TRBD1. The length of the CDR3 is 16 residues. V was pared by 0 bases and J by 3 bases, with 5 bases of the junction left unmatched. Germline V gene data show CDR1 as KGHSH and CDR2 as LQKENI. This CDR3 is CASSPPSTGGYTEAFF. CDR3 bases: TGTGCCAGCTCACCACCATCGACAGGGGGGTACACTGAAGCTTTCTTT.

CDR3 protein: CASSSRQAGYEQYF. DNA of the CDR3: TGCGCCAGCAGCTCGAGACAGGCGGGCTACGAGCAGTACTTC. The chain is built from TRBV5-1 and TRBJ2-7, with D possibly being TRBD1 (6 bases). V was clipped by 3 bases and J by 3 bases, with 13 bases between them. The CDR3 extends over 14 amino acids. Germline CDR1 is SGHRS and CDR2 is YFSETQ.

V gene TRBV19 combines with J gene TRBJ1-1; D possibly corresponds to TRBD1 (5 bases). The V end lost 4 bases, the J end lost 1 base, and 16 bases lay between the germline ends. The CDR3 is 16 residues long. Germline V gene sequence: CDR1 LNHDA, CDR2 SQIVND (reference sequence). The CDR3 sequence is CASSSLPGRGNTEAFF. The CDR3, as DNA: TGTGCCAGTAGTAGCCTCCCGGGACGCGGGAACACTGAAGCTTTCTTT.

Comments on this clonotype: Here the CDR3 omits its conserved ending phenylalanine or tryptophan, so a read error is the likely source. It is unclear where the CDR3 begins or ends on the DNA, so no DNA is shown, and the CDR3 is as TCRdb lists it. The chain uses TRBV3-1 and TRBJ1-1. The germline V gene has CDR1 LGHDT and CDR2 YNNKEL (reference sequence). The length of the CDR3 is 14 amino acids, counting both ends. The CDR3 here is CASSQGRMNTETFL.

The chain couples TRBV6-5 to TRBJ1-4, with 7 bases aligning to TRBD1. CDR3 length: 15 amino acids. Germline V gene data show CDR1 as MNHEY and CDR2 as SVGAGI. V dropped 2 bases and J dropped 2; count of bases not matched to a gene: 2. The CDR3 loop reads CASSYEGGTNEKLFF. CDR3 coding DNA: TGTGCCAGCAGTTACGAAGGGGGCACTAATGAAAAACTGTTTTTT.

Ten or more counts support this clonotype. The V gene is TRBV18, the J gene TRBJ1-1, with 7 bases that match TRBD1. The CDR3 has 14 residues. Germline V gene lookup returns CDR1 KGHSH and CDR2 LQKENI. V was clipped by 5 bases and J by 1 base; unmatched bases: 4. The CDR3: CASSSQGTNTEAFF. The DNA for the CDR3 is TGTGCCAGCTCATCACAGGGGACGAACACTGAAGCTTTCTTT.

This clonotype was counted many times. The chain carries TRBV20-1 and TRBJ2-5; D might be TRBD1 or TRBD2, each matching 5 bases. The CDR3 runs 12 residues. The V and J ends lost 3 bases and 7 bases respectively, with 12 bases between them. In germline, CDR1 is DFQATT, CDR2 SNEGSKA (reference sequence). CDR3 sequence reads: CSASDQRGTQYF. CDR3 coding DNA: TGCAGTGCTAGTGATCAGAGGGGGACCCAGTACTTC.

This clonotype was counted only a few times. The chain carries TRBV5-1 and TRBJ1-2; 9 nucleotides align to TRBD1. Losses at the gene ends were 1 base for V and 4 bases for J; bases not matched to a gene: 11. CDR3 length: 17 residues. Germline lookup yields CDR1 SGHRS and CDR2 YFSETQ. The CDR3 protein is CASSLLGQPTGGYGYTF. CDR3 DNA sequence: TGCGCCAGCAGCTTGTTGGGCCAGCCGACAGGGGGCTATGGCTACACCTTC.

This clonotype appeared many times. In nucleotides, the CDR3 is TGTGCCAGCAGCTTGGTGAGAGACGCCAATCAGCCCCAGCATTTT. It is translated as CASSLVRDANQPQHF. The chain joins TRBV5-8 to TRBJ1-5; no reliable D call. Germline V lookup: CDR1 SGHTS, CDR2 YDEGEE. Trimming removed 0 bases at V and 3 bases at J, with 10 bases between. The CDR3 sequence is 15 residues long.

This clonotype was seen more than once but under ten times. The chain is built from TRBV5-1 and TRBJ2-5, with 7 bases lining up with TRBD1. Germline CDR1 reads SGHRS; CDR2 reads YFSETQ. The J segment lost 2 bases and the V segment lost 5 bases, leaving 3 bases of the junction unmatched. The CDR3 has 13 residues. The CDR3 spells CASRETGQETQYF. Written as DNA, the CDR3 is TGCGCCAGCAGGGAGACAGGGCAAGAGACCCAGTACTTC.

This clonotype occurred many times. The rearrangement uses TRBV2 and TRBJ1-2; D possibly corresponds to TRBD1 (5 bases). This CDR3 has 14 amino acids. V dropped 9 bases and J dropped 4 bases, with 18 bases sitting between them. Per the germline V gene, CDR1 is SNHLY and CDR2 is FYNNEI. CDR3 residues: CASRTGTGGYGYTF. In DNA, the CDR3 is TGTGCCAGTAGGACCGGGACCGGAGGCTATGGCTACACCTTC.

This chain joins TRBV7-2 and TRBJ2-7; 13 bases match TRBD2. The CDR3 consists of 17 residues. V lost 1 base and J lost 3; bases outside the gene matches: 6. CDR1 and CDR2 (germline): SGHTA, FQGNSA. The CDR3 nucleotides are TGTGCCAGCAGCTTAGATATCGGGACTAGCGGGGACTACGAGCAGTACTTC. As protein: CASSLDIGTSGDYEQYF.

This clonotype showed up many times. The chain joins TRBV6-1 to TRBJ2-5, with D uncertain. This CDR3 is 16 amino acids long. V lost 3 bases, J lost 1 base, and 15 bases lay in between. Germline loops: CDR1 MNHNS, CDR2 SASEGT. CDR3 loop: CASSDYVFRAQETQYF. CDR3 sequence (DNA): TGTGCCAGCAGTGATTATGTATTTCGGGCCCAAGAGACCCAGTACTTC.

The chain carries TRBV12-3 or TRBV12-4 and TRBJ2-1; 9 bases are a match to TRBD2. Unmatched junction bases numbered 0, after V lost 6 bases and J lost 3 bases. This CDR3 is built from 13 residues. The CDR3 loop reads CASRTSGYNEQFF. The CDR3 DNA is TGTGCCAGCAGGACTAGCGGCTACAATGAGCAGTTCTTC.

This chain uses TRBV19 with TRBJ2-2; the match to TRBD1 covers 8 bases. Trimming removed 10 bases from V and 1 base from J; junction bases left unmatched: 8. The CDR3 has 15 amino acids. The V gene's germline CDR1 is LNHDA and CDR2 SQIVND (reference sequence). The CDR3 region has the DNA TGTGCCACCAAAAGGGGACAGGAGAACACCGGGGAGCTGTTTTTT. Translating gives CATKRGQENTGELFF. The variable domain in full, with the rest retrieved from reference TRBV19 and TRBJ2-2, is DGGITQSPKYLFRKEGQNVTLSCEQNLNHDAMYWYRQDPGQGLRLIYYSQIVNDFQKGDIAEGYSVSREKKESFPLTVTSAQKNPTAFYLCATKRGQENTGELFFGEGSRLTVL.

This clonotype was recorded many times. The chain couples TRBV9 to TRBJ1-1; D unresolved. Per germline, CDR1 SGDLS and CDR2 YYNGEE. V was pared by 0 bases and J by 0 bases, with 9 bases between. The CDR3 has 15 amino acids. The CDR3 sequence is CASSVEGIMNTEAFF. CDR3 bases: TGTGCCAGCAGCGTAGAGGGCATCATGAACACTGAAGCTTTCTTT.

The rearrangement uses TRBV29-1 and TRBJ2-7, with 8 nucleotides matching TRBD2. The CDR3 runs to 16 residues. V shed 4 bases, J shed 0 bases, and the junction held 11 bases outside the gene matches. Per germline, CDR1 SQVTM and CDR2 ANQGSEA. CDR3 DNA sequence: TGCAGCGTTGGGGGCCTTCGGGGGACTAGCTCCTACGAGCAGTACTTC. Its protein is CSVGGLRGTSSYEQYF.